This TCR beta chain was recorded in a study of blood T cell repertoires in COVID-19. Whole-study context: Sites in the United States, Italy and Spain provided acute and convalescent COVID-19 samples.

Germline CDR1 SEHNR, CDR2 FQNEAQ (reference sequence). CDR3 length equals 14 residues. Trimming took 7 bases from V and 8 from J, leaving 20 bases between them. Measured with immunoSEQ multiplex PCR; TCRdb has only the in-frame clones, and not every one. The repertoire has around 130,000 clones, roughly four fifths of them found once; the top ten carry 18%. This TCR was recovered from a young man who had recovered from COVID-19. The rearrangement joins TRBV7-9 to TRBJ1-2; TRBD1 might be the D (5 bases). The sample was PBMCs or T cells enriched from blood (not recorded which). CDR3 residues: CASNLAGRVKGYTF. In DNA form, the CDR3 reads TGTGCCAGCAACCTCGCCGGCAGGGTGAAAGGCTACACCTTC.